The 4 T cell receptor beta chains reported below all come from one sample, sequenced in a study of cytomegalovirus exposure and HLA in healthy donors (dated 2017 in TCRdb). Libraries were constructed by the immunoSEQ multiplex PCR assay. For the multiplex PCR, a mixture combining 60 forward primers for TCR Vbeta segments and 13 reverse primers for TCR Jbeta segments was used. As stored in TCRdb, this immuneACCESS dataset retains in-frame rearrangements with V and J assigned. A fraction of the clones does not appear; measured against another copy, unresolved V genes explain less than half of the discrepancy, and the remainder lacks a known reason. The sample includes about 170,000 clones, with about 79% observed a single time. The ten top clones hold approximately 0.76% of the sample. Sequences were obtained from PBMCs. Receptors were obtained from a female donor in good health and CMV-seronegative.

The rearrangement uses TRBV4-3 and TRBJ2-1, with D uncertain. This CDR3 is built from 11 residues. Trimming left V 0 bases short and J 9 bases short, with 3 bases between. Germline assignment: CDR1 LGHNA and CDR2 YSLEER. The CDR3 loop reads CASSQDSEQFF. For the CDR3, the DNA is TGCGCCAGCAGCCAAGATAGTGAGCAGTTCTTC.

Of note for this clone: One end of the junction varies from germline; a read error may be responsible. V and J are TRBV7-9 and TRBJ2-7; a possible D gene is TRBD2 (6 bases). The CDR3 contains 14 residues. The V gene's germline CDR1 is SEHNR and CDR2 FQNEAQ (reference sequence). DNA for the CDR3: TGTTCCAGCAGCCCGGGGACTGTCTCCTACGAGCAGTACTTC. It is translated as CSSSPGTVSYEQYF.

J is TRBJ2-3 and V is TRBV7-3, with TRBD1 as a possible D gene (6 bases). Trimming took 1 base from V and 2 from J, leaving 10 bases between them. This CDR3 has 15 amino acids. From germline, CDR1 is SGHTA and CDR2 FQGTGA. CDR3 bases: TGTGCCAGCAGCTTAAGGGGGCTCGCCACAGATACGCAGTATTTT. Translation gives CASSLRGLATDTQYF.

This chain joins TRBV9 and TRBJ2-7; maybe TRBD1 (6 bases). V lost 3 bases and J 2 bases, leaving 15 bases between the germline ends. The CDR3 contains 15 residues. Germline CDR1 is SGDLS and CDR2 is YYNGEE. The CDR3 coding sequence is TGTGCCAGCAGCGCACAGACAGGCCCCGCCTACGAGCAGTACTTC. Translation gives CASSAQTGPAYEQYF.